This T cell receptor beta chain emerged from a study of T cells in Graves' hyperthyroidism and ophthalmopathy. Across the whole study: The blood sample was taken at first diagnosis, before treatment began. Study-level findings and limits: Onset of ophthalmopathy came a median around 6.5 months after the model predicted it. Most thyroid clonotypes that were expanded above 0.001 also turned up in blood.

TCR beta CDR3 regions were amplified from RNA transcripts. HTBI primers were the set used in a first-round RT-PCR of the TCR CDR3. Using its own MiXCR run on the multiplex PCR reads, TCRdb lists one record per CDR3 protein. Of about 640,000 distinct CDR3 sequences in the sample, more than 20% were seen once. With duration under 3 months, ophthalmopathy was active: Clinical Activity Score at least 3, NOSPECS at least 4. This clonotype was counted a few times. Its antigen is not identified. With V trimmed by 3 bases and J by 4 bases, 4 bases remained unmatched. The CDR3 is 15 amino acids. Germline CDR1 and CDR2: DFQATT and SNEGSKA (reference sequence).

The clonotype comes from a man between 25 and 39 years old with Graves' ophthalmopathy. The V gene is TRBV20-1, the J gene TRBJ2-1; TRBD2 matches 12 bases. The source material was blood. The CDR3: CSARNGLAGYNEQFF. In DNA, the CDR3 is TGCAGTGCTAGGAATGGACTAGCGGGATACAATGAGCAGTTCTTC.